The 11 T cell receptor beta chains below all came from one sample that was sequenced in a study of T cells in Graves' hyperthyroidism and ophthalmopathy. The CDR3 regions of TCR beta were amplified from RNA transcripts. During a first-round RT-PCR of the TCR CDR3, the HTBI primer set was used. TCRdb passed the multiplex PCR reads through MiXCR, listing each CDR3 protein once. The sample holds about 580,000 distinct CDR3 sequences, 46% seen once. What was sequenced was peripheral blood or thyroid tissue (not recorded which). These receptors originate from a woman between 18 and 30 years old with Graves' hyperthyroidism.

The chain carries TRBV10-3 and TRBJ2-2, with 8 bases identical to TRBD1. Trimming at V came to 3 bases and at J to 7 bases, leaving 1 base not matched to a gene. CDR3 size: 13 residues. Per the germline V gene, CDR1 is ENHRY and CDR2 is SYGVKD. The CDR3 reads CAISEGQGGELFF. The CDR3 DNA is TGTGCCATCAGTGAAGGACAGGGCGGGGAGCTGTTTTTT.

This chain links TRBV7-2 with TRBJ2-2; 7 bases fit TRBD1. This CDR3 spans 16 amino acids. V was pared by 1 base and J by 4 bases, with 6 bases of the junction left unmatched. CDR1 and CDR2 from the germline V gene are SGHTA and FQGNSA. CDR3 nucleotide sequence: TGTGCCAGCAGCTTAGACCAGGGACAGAGCACCGGGGAGCTGTTTTTT. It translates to CASSLDQGQSTGELFF.

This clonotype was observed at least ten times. The CDR3 nucleotides are TGTGCCACCAGCAGAGATAGGCGGGACGGGAACTATGGCTACACCTTC. Translating it yields CATSRDRRDGNYGYTF. This sequence joins TRBV15 and TRBJ1-2, with a possible D match to TRBD1 (5 bases). In germline, CDR1 is LNHNV, CDR2 YYDKDF (reference sequence). CDR3 length: 16 amino acids. V lost 0 bases and J lost 2, with 13 bases in between. Drawing the rest from reference TRBV15 and TRBJ1-2, the complete variable domain is DAMVIQNPRYQVTQFGKPVTLSCSQTLNHNVMYWYQQKSSQAPKLLFHYYDKDFNNEADTPDNFQSRRPNTSFCFLDIRSPGLGDTAMYLCATSRDRRDGNYGYTFGSGTRLTVV.

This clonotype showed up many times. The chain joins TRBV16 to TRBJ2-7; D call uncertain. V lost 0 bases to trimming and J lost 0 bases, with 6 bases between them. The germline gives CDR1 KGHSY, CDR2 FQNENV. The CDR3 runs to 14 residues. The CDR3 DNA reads TGTGCCAGCAGCCAATCGGCTGGCTCCTACGAGCAGTACTTC. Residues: CASSQSAGSYEQYF.

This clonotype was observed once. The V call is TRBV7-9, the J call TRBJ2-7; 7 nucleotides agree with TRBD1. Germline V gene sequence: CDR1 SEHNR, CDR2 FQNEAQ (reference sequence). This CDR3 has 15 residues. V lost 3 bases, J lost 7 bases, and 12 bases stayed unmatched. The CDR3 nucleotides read TGTGCCAGCAGCTTTCTCATAGACAGGGACAATGAGCAGTACTTC. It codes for CASSFLIDRDNEQYF.

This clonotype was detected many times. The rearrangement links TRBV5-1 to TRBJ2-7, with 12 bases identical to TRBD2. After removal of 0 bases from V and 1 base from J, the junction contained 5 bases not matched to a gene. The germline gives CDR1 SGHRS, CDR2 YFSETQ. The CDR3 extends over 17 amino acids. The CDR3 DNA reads TGCGCCAGCAGCTTGGCACTAGCGGGAGGCCCATCCTACGAGCAGTACTTC. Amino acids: CASSLALAGGPSYEQYF.

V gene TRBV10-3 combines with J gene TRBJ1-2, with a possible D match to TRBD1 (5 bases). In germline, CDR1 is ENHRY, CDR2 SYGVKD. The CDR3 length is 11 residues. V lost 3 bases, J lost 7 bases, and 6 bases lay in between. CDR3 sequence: CAISDGGGYTF. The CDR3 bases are TGTGCCATCAGTGATGGGGGTGGCTACACCTTC.

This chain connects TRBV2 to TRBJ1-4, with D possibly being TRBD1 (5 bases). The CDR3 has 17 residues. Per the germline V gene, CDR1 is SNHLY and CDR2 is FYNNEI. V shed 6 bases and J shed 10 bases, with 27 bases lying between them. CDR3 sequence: CASRSTDTQGVSGKLFF. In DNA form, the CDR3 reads TGTGCCAGCAGGTCCACAGATACGCAGGGCGTTTCGGGAAAACTGTTTTTT.

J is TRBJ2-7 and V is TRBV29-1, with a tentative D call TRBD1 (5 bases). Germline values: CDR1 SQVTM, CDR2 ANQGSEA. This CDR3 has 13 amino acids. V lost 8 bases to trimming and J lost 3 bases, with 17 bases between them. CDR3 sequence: CSPNSQASYEQYF. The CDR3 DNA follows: TGCAGCCCTAATTCACAGGCCAGCTACGAGCAGTACTTC.

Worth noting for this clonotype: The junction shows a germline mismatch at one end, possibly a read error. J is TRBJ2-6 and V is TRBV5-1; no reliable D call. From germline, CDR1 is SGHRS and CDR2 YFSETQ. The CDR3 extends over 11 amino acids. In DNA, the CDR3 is TGTGCCAGCAGCTTGGCCAACGTCCTGACTTTC. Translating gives CASSLANVLTF. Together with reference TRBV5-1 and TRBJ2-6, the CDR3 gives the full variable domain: KAGVTQTPRYLIKTRGQQVTLSCSPISGHRSVSWYQQTPGQGLQFLFEYFSETQRNKGNFPGRFSGRQFSNSRSEMNVSTLELGDSALYLCASSLANVLTFGAGSRLTVL.

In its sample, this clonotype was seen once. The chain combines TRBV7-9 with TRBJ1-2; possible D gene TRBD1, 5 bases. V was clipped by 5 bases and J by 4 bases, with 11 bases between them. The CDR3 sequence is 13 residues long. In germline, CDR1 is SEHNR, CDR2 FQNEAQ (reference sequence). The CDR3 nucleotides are TGTGCCAGCAGCCGCGACGGGGGCTATGGCTACACCTTC. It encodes CASSRDGGYGYTF.